These T cell receptor beta chains were read from a single sample in a study of cytomegalovirus exposure and HLA in healthy donors. Assay: immunoSEQ multiplex PCR; the TCRdb copy retains only in-frame clones and omits some. Of 150,000 to 200,000 clones listed, about 80% are singletons. The sample consisted of PBMCs. These receptor sequences come from a middle-aged woman in good health and CMV-seronegative. CDR3s include the opening cysteine and the closing phenylalanine or tryptophan. Fields, in order: V gene, J gene, D gene, clone size, CDR3 DNA, CDR3 protein. The D gene is left open where the match is weak. For some rows the clone size is stated as once, few or many, or as a class when expanded; others skip it.

v_gene: TRBV11-3; j_gene: TRBJ2-1; d_gene: TRBD2; abundance: .; CDR3nt: TGTGCCAGCAGTGCGGCAGCGGGAGTCTACAATGAGCAGTTCTTC; CDR3aa: CASSAAAGVYNEQFF
v_gene: TRBV19; j_gene: TRBJ2-1; d_gene: TRBD2; abundance: .; CDR3nt: TGTGCCAGTAGTCCACGACTAGCGAGTTCCTACAATGAGCAGTTCTTC; CDR3aa: CASSPRLASSYNEQFF
v_gene: TRBV6-7; j_gene: TRBJ1-3; d_gene: .; abundance: .; CDR3nt: TGTGCCAGCAGTTGTCACCTTAGGCAGCGAGGAAACACCATATATTTT; CDR3aa: CASSCHLRQRGNTIYF
v_gene: TRBV5-1; j_gene: TRBJ2-2; d_gene: .; abundance: .; CDR3nt: TGCGCCAGCAGCTTGGACCCAGGGGTTAACACCGGGGAGCTGTTTTTT; CDR3aa: CASSLDPGVNTGELFF
v_gene: TRBV11-3; j_gene: TRBJ2-1; d_gene: TRBD2; abundance: .; CDR3nt: TGTGCCAGCAGCTTAGATCTAAATGGACTAGCGGGGGACAATGAGCAGTTCTTC; CDR3aa: CASSLDLNGLAGDNEQFF
v_gene: TRBV15; j_gene: TRBJ1-3; d_gene: .; abundance: .; CDR3nt: TGTGCCACCAGCAGAGATCGGGGGTCCTCTGGAAACACCATATATTTT; CDR3aa: CATSRDRGSSGNTIYF
v_gene: TRBV7-9; j_gene: TRBJ2-1; d_gene: TRBD1; abundance: few; CDR3nt: TGTGCCAGCAGCTTAGGACAGGGGGCCGGGAAGCAGTTCTTC; CDR3aa: CASSLGQGAGKQFF
v_gene: TRBV5-1; j_gene: TRBJ2-3; d_gene: TRBD2; abundance: .; CDR3nt: TGCGCCAGCAGCCCACGGACTAGCGGGAACACAGATACGCAGTATTTT; CDR3aa: CASSPRTSGNTDTQYF
v_gene: TRBV27; j_gene: TRBJ2-3; d_gene: .; abundance: .; CDR3nt: TGTGCCAGCAGCTTCTCGCGGAGGGATACGCAGTATTTT; CDR3aa: CASSFSRRDTQYF
v_gene: TRBV5-6; j_gene: TRBJ2-5; d_gene: TRBD2; abundance: .; CDR3nt: TGTGCCAGCAGCCGACGGAGGACTAGCGGCCAAGAGACCCAGTACTTC; CDR3aa: CASSRRRTSGQETQYF
v_gene: TRBV6-1; j_gene: TRBJ2-1; d_gene: .; abundance: .; CDR3nt: TGTGCCAGCAGTGTTGGACTAGGGGGGTACAATGAGCAGTTCTTC; CDR3aa: CASSVGLGGYNEQFF